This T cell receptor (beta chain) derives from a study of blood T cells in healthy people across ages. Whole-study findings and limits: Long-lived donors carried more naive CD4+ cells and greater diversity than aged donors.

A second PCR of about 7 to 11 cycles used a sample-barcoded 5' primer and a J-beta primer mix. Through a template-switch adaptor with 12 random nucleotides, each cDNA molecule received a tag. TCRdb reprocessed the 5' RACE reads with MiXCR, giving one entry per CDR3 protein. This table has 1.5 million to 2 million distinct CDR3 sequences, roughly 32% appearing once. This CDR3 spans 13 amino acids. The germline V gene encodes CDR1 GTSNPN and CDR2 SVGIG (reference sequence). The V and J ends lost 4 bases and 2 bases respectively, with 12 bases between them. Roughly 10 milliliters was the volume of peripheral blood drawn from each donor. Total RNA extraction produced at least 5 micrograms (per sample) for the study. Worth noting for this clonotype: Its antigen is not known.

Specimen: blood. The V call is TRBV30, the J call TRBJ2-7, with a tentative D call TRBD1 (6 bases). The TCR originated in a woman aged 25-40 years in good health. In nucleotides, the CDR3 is TGTGCCTGGAATTTACAGGGTCCCTACGAGCAGTACTTC. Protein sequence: CAWNLQGPYEQYF.